The source of this T cell receptor (beta chain) is a study of blood T cell repertoires in COVID-19. Study-level background: COVID-19 samples collected from the United States, Italy and Spain covered acute and convalescent phases.

V gave up 0 bases and J gave up 0 bases; unmatched junction bases: 5. This CDR3 spans 17 amino acids. Germline CDR1 and CDR2: SGHDT and YYEEEE. Sequenced by immunoSEQ multiplex PCR; TCRdb stores in-frame clones only, minus some. The sample contains about 300,000 clones, roughly nine tenths of which appear only once. This rearrangement joins TRBV5-6 to TRBJ1-4; 7 bases are shared with TRBD1. The TCR originated in a woman in her twenties or thirties with COVID-19, enrolled during active disease. Sequenced input: peripheral blood. CDR3 in amino acids: CASSLGRGVATNEKLFF. CDR3 nucleotide sequence: TGTGCCAGCAGCTTGGGCAGGGGGGTTGCAACTAATGAAAAACTGTTTTTT.